This is a list of T cell receptor beta chains from one sample in a study of CD8 T cells in ankylosing spondylitis. One entry per CDR3 protein, called by TCRdb with MiXCR from the 5' RACE reads. The sample lists 250,000 or so distinct CDR3 sequences; 18% were seen once. Input material: blood, either unsorted or a sorted T cell fraction (not recorded which). The source is a male donor with ankylosing spondylitis or in good health (not recorded which). Both conserved end residues are part of each CDR3. D genes are given only for firm matches. Only part of the rows carry a size: once, few, many, or a class if the clone is expanded.

d_call clone_size j_call v_call cdr3_nt cdr3_aa
. . TRBJ1-5 TRBV5-8 TGTGCCAGCAGCTTTCAGCCCCAGCATTTT CASSFQPQHF
. . TRBJ2-3 TRBV20-1 TGCAGTGCTAGAGTTATGGACTATACCGCTAGCACAGATACGCAGTATTTT CSARVMDYTASTDTQYF
. . TRBJ2-1 TRBV29-1 TGCAGCGTTGAAACTACGAGAGATGAGCAGTTCTTC CSVETTRDEQFF
. . TRBJ2-1 TRBV11-1 TGTGCCAGCAGCTTAGGTGGGGGTCAGAGAACCTCCTACAATGAGCAGTTCTTC CASSLGGGQRTSYNEQFF
TRBD2 . TRBJ2-3 TRBV3-1 TGTGCCAGCAGCCAGCCCACTAGCGGGTCCTACACAGATACGCAGTATTTT CASSQPTSGSYTDTQYF
TRBD2 few TRBJ2-3 TRBV6-1 TGTGCCAGCAGAGAGGGACTAGCGGGAGGGCCCAATACGCAGTATTTT CASREGLAGGPNTQYF
TRBD2 . TRBJ2-4 TRBV7-3 TGTGCCAGCAGCCCGGGACTAGCGGGAGGGCCATATGAAACCAAAAACATTCAGTACTTC CASSPGLAGGPYETKNIQYF
. . TRBJ2-7 TRBV7-2 TGTGCCAGCAGCCGCCTCAGGAGCTCCTACGAGCAGTACTTC CASSRLRSSYEQYF
. few TRBJ2-7 TRBV7-2 TGTGCCAGCAGCCCCCAATATGGGGATCCCCACTACGAGCAGTACTTC CASSPQYGDPHYEQYF
TRBD2 . TRBJ2-1 TRBV20-1 TGCAGTGCTAGATCCATTGAGCGGGAGGCGGACTACAATGAGCAGTTCTTC CSARSIEREADYNEQFF
TRBD2 . TRBJ2-1 TRBV7-6 TGTGCCAGCAGCTCTAGGACTAGCGGGAGTTGGGACAATGAGCAGTTCTTC CASSSRTSGSWDNEQFF
TRBD1 . TRBJ2-1 TRBV29-1 TGCAGCGTTGGGGACGGACAGGGGCGCCATGAGCAGTTCTTC CSVGDGQGRHEQFF
TRBD2 few TRBJ2-1 TRBV6-4 TGTGCCAGCAGGATACTAGCGGGGGCCTTAAATGAGCAGTTCTTC CASRILAGALNEQFF